This TCR beta chain originates from a study of post-analysis software for immune sequencing data (dated by TCRdb to about 2015). About the investigation overall: Recorded disease courses included relapsing-remitting, secondary progressive and progressive-relapsing multiple sclerosis, with some patients lacking subtype annotation. The patient repertoires were compared against about 10 previously published healthy control repertoires obtained from donors aged about 6 to 28 years. A subset of samples was prepared in parallel using single-end sample barcoding, then pooled and co-amplified after Illumina adapter ligation.

The investigation overall reported the following: The multiple sclerosis patient group was slightly younger than the control group. Strong co-clustering of samples prepared in the same batch was shown by direct clustering with F measure, prompting a batch-effect correction. Significantly lower normalized Chao1 diversity was found in multiple sclerosis patients than in controls, suggesting substantial peripheral T-cell clonal expansion.

The library came from PCR. TCRdb records Illumina HiSeq 2500 as the sequencer. To reduce PCR and sequencing biases, unique molecular identifiers were built into the TCR beta cDNA libraries. Per 1 to 10 million input T cells, approximately 500,000 cDNA molecules were obtained, such that each molecule approximated one T cell. The patient libraries were prepared and sequenced with the same protocol used for the earlier healthy control dataset. Samples belonging to the same batch were prepared together, multiplexed and sequenced on a shared HiSeq lane. As for the authors' bioinformatics: MIGEC was used to process the raw barcoded reads, and molecular identifier groups with only a single read were discarded before consensus assembly and CDR3 extraction. VDJtools was used for post-analysis of the clonotype tables, and diversity was normalized by down-sampling every dataset to the size of the smallest sample. To correct batch-related cross-sample contamination, repertoire overlap clustering matched CDR3 amino acid sequences but not nucleotide sequences. TCRdb passed the public sequencing reads through fastp at Q25 and MiXCR, retaining productive beta sequences. Each entry merges the rows of one CDR3 protein and shows their most common DNA and genes. Here the V and J calls rest on TCRdb's processing, not on the authors' analysis. This sample gives hundreds of thousands of distinct CDR3 sequences in total; under 55% of them show up just once. The ten most abundant clones make up about an eighth of the sample.

TCR beta repertoires were profiled from peripheral blood of 13 young patients with multiple sclerosis to demonstrate the VDJtools post-analysis software. The multiple sclerosis patients were children and adolescents between roughly 6 and 16 years of age. Of note for this clonotype: What this receptor recognizes is not known. Per-base quality was not reported, and no clone a single base away is much larger than it.

Material: blood. The clonotype was recovered from a girl aged 10-17 years with multiple sclerosis.

In nucleotides, the sequence is TGTGCCAGCAGTTTAGTGCGGGGGAGTTCAGATACGCAGTATTTT. Its product reads: CASSLVRGSSDTQYF. The V and J genes are TRBV12-3 or TRBV12-4 and TRBJ2-3; the central 7 bases match TRBD2. Relative to germline, V is missing 1 base and J is missing 4 bases, with 5 bases of the junction outside any gene match. Taken from cysteine to phenylalanine, the CDR3 has 15 residues. Only the CDR3 DNA stays, 45 bases, in frame from base 1.